This is a list of T cell receptor beta chains from one sample in a study of sequential checkpoint blockade in melanoma. The method was immunoSEQ multiplex PCR; TCRdb's version includes in-frame clones alone and lacks a portion of them. In the table there are thousands of clones, around 69% of which are singletons. Source: CD8+ T cells sorted from blood (inferred from file names), taken from a patient given nivolumab and ipilimumab in sequence. The receptors stem from a human donor with melanoma. Each CDR3 is given with its conserved first and last residue. The order of the fields is D gene, V gene, J gene, clone size, CDR3 protein, CDR3 DNA. A D gene is named only where the DNA matches it firmly. Expanded clones get a size class; other rows say once, few or many, or leave the size out.

D: TRBD1; V: TRBV19; J: TRBJ1-3; size: .; CDR3: CASSPFPTGSVHTIYF; DNA: TGTGCCAGTAGTCCCTTCCCGACAGGGTCGGTACACACCATATATTTT
D: TRBD1; V: TRBV6-4; J: TRBJ2-3; size: few; CDR3: CASSAGTGNTDTQYF; DNA: TGTGCCAGCAGCGCCGGGACAGGGAACACAGATACGCAGTATTTT
D: .; V: TRBV19; J: TRBJ1-1; size: .; CDR3: CASSVGYINTEAFF; DNA: TGTGCCAGTAGTGTAGGGTACATCAACACTGAAGCTTTCTTT
D: TRBD1; V: TRBV2; J: TRBJ1-1; size: .; CDR3: CASRVNRQGASEAFF; DNA: TGTGCCAGCAGGGTAAATCGACAGGGGGCCTCTGAAGCTTTCTTT
D: TRBD2; V: TRBV4-3; J: TRBJ2-7; size: medium-sized; CDR3: CASSQDLAGGYEQYF; DNA: TGCGCCAGCAGCCAAGATTTAGCGGGAGGGTACGAGCAGTACTTC
D: .; V: TRBV7-9; J: TRBJ1-5; size: once; CDR3: CASSLEGQSNQPQHF; DNA: TGTGCCAGCAGCTTAGAAGGACAGAGCAATCAGCCCCAGCATTTT
D: .; V: TRBV14; J: TRBJ2-7; size: few; CDR3: CASSLTHHRRDYEQYF; DNA: TGTGCCAGCAGCCTAACACATCACAGGAGGGATTACGAGCAGTACTTC
D: .; V: TRBV15; J: TRBJ2-7; size: .; CDR3: CATSQSREFSYEQYF; DNA: TGTGCCACCAGCCAGTCACGGGAGTTCTCCTACGAGCAGTACTTC
D: .; V: TRBV29-1; J: TRBJ1-5; size: .; CDR3: CSVELVDSDQPQHF; DNA: TGCAGCGTTGAACTGGTGGACAGCGATCAGCCCCAGCATTTT
D: .; V: TRBV7-8; J: TRBJ2-7; size: .; CDR3: CASSGSADASYEQYF; DNA: TGTGCCAGCAGCGGTAGCGCGGATGCCTCCTACGAGCAGTACTTC
D: .; V: TRBV7-8; J: TRBJ1-2; size: .; CDR3: CASTSKTGSYTF; DNA: TGTGCCAGCACCTCCAAAACAGGGAGCTACACCTTC
D: TRBD1; V: TRBV4-3; J: TRBJ2-2; size: .; CDR3: CASSQEIKGQGVGELFF; DNA: TGCGCCAGCAGCCAAGAGATTAAAGGACAGGGTGTCGGGGAGCTGTTTTTT
D: .; V: TRBV27; J: TRBJ2-7; size: .; CDR3: CASSLTGTSTYEQYF; DNA: TGTGCCAGCAGTTTAACCGGGACTTCCACCTACGAGCAGTACTTC
D: TRBD2; V: TRBV5-6; J: TRBJ2-3; size: .; CDR3: CASSLWGAGLTTDTQYF; DNA: TGTGCCAGCAGCTTGTGGGGAGCGGGGTTAACTACAGATACGCAGTATTTT
D: TRBD2; V: TRBV28; J: TRBJ2-7; size: once; CDR3: CASSFRGERAGEQYF; DNA: TGTGCCAGCAGTTTTCGGGGGGAAAGGGCGGGCGAGCAGTACTTC
D: .; V: TRBV7-6; J: TRBJ2-7; size: .; CDR3: CASSLGTQGEPSYEQYF; DNA: TGTGCCAGCAGCTTAGGCACACAGGGAGAGCCTTCCTACGAGCAGTACTTC
D: TRBD2; V: TRBV4-1; J: TRBJ2-1; size: .; CDR3: CASSVPGLAGGLDEQFF; DNA: TGCGCCAGCAGCGTGCCGGGACTAGCGGGGGGGCTAGATGAGCAGTTCTTC
D: .; V: TRBV28; J: TRBJ2-2; size: .; CDR3: CASSSTPETGELFF; DNA: TGTGCCAGCAGTTCAACCCCGGAGACCGGGGAGCTGTTTTTT
D: .; V: TRBV2; J: TRBJ2-1; size: .; CDR3: CASSAGYNEQFF; DNA: TGTGCCAGCAGTGCCGGGTACAATGAGCAGTTCTTC
D: .; V: TRBV4-3; J: TRBJ2-7; size: few; CDR3: CASSQGVWESSYEQYF; DNA: TGCGCCAGCAGCCAAGGTGTATGGGAGTCGTCCTACGAGCAGTACTTC
D: .; V: TRBV4-1; J: TRBJ1-2; size: once; CDR3: CASSVATGDYGYTF; DNA: TGCGCCAGCAGCGTAGCTACAGGAGACTATGGCTACACCTTC
D: .; V: TRBV10-1; J: TRBJ2-7; size: .; CDR3: CASSGLYEQYF; DNA: TGCGCCAGCAGTGGGCTCTACGAGCAGTACTTC
D: .; V: TRBV6-5; J: TRBJ2-7; size: few; CDR3: CASSYSADSSYEQYF; DNA: TGTGCCAGCAGTTACTCGGCGGATAGCTCCTACGAGCAGTACTTC
D: TRBD1; V: TRBV30; J: TRBJ1-5; size: .; CDR3: CAWRSTGTGGYYSNQPQHF; DNA: TGTGCCTGGAGGTCGACCGGGACAGGGGGCTATTATAGCAATCAGCCCCAGCATTTT
D: .; V: TRBV2; J: TRBJ1-3; size: .; CDR3: CASRGTPGNTIYF; DNA: TGTGCCAGCAGGGGGACACCTGGAAACACCATATATTTT
D: .; V: TRBV21-1; J: TRBJ2-3; size: .; CDR3: CASSKRPTSGGAGYTDTQYF; DNA: TGTGCCAGCAGCAAAAGGCCGACTAGCGGGGGGGCCGGGTACACAGATACGCAGTATTTT
D: .; V: TRBV23-1; J: TRBJ1-1; size: .; CDR3: CASSVQYMNTEAFF; DNA: TGCGCCAGCAGTGTACAGTACATGAACACTGAAGCTTTCTTT
D: .; V: TRBV27; J: TRBJ1-2; size: .; CDR3: CASSLAGNYGYTF; DNA: TGTGCCAGCAGTTTAGCCGGGAACTATGGCTACACCTTC
D: .; V: TRBV2; J: TRBJ2-7; size: .; CDR3: CASRGRRDYEQYF; DNA: TGTGCCAGCAGAGGACGCCGGGACTACGAGCAGTACTTC